The 12 T cell receptor beta chains below were found in one sample sequenced in a study of blood T cell repertoires in COVID-19. Libraries were prepared by immunoSEQ multiplex PCR; TCRdb keeps only in-frame clonotypes and omits some of them. The sample has approximately 68,000 clones; 82% are singletons. Material: peripheral blood. Source of these receptors: a human donor in a cohort sampled during active COVID-19.

This clone showed up just a few times. The J gene is TRBJ2-7, the V gene TRBV7-8, with a weak D call TRBD1 (5 bases). The CDR3 sequence is 15 residues long. Germline V gene lookup returns CDR1 SGHVS and CDR2 FQNEAQ. Deletions cut 3 bases from V and 3 bases from J, with 15 bases between. The DNA of the CDR3 is TGTGCCAGCAGCTTCGCACAAAACAGGTACTACGAGCAGTACTTC. Its protein is CASSFAQNRYYEQYF. Filled out from reference TRBV7-8 and TRBJ2-7, the complete variable domain reads GAGVSQSPRYKVAKRGQDVALRCDPISGHVSLFWYQQALGQGPEFLTYFQNEAQLDKSGLPSDRFFAERPEGSVSTLKIQRTQQEDSAVYLCASSFAQNRYYEQYFGPGTRLTVT.

This rearrangement joins TRBV6-1 to TRBJ1-2; 8 bases are a match to TRBD1. With 4 bases clipped from V and 1 base from J, the junction kept 17 bases outside the gene matches. The CDR3 is 19 residues long. Germline V gene data show CDR1 as MNHNS and CDR2 as SASEGT. This CDR3 is CASSGIGDRKLNDNYGYTF. In nucleotides, the CDR3 is TGTGCCAGCAGTGGGATAGGGGACAGGAAGCTAAATGATAACTATGGCTACACCTTC.

The rearrangement joins TRBV6-6 to TRBJ2-7; 8 nucleotides align to TRBD1. Germline CDR1 and CDR2: MNHNY and SVGAGI (reference sequence). CDR3 length: 14 residues. V lost 0 bases and J lost 12; bases outside the gene matches: 10. CDR3 loop: CASSYSGQDYSRYF. CDR3 DNA: TGTGCCAGCAGTTACTCGGGACAGGATTATAGCCGGTACTTC.

V is TRBV19 and J is TRBJ1-1; no clear D. V was clipped by 7 bases and J by 1 base, with 10 bases between them. Germline V gene data show CDR1 as LNHDA and CDR2 as SQIVND (reference sequence). CDR3 size: 13 residues. CDR3 nucleotide sequence: TGTGCCAGTATTGAGCCATGGAACACTGAAGCTTTCTTT. Translation gives CASIEPWNTEAFF.

This chain links TRBV18 with TRBJ2-7; 13 positions agree with TRBD2. The CDR3 has 15 residues. Germline V gene data show CDR1 as KGHSH and CDR2 as LQKENI. The junction had 2 bases not matched to a gene; V was cut back by 4 bases and J by 2 bases. The CDR3 spells CASSLGTSGAYEQYF. The CDR3, as DNA: TGTGCCAGCTCACTCGGGACTAGCGGGGCCTACGAGCAGTACTTC.

The chain uses TRBV7-3 and TRBJ2-3; possibly TRBD1 for D (6 bases). This CDR3 region has 16 residues. Deletions cut 4 bases from V and 1 base from J, with 15 bases between. CDR1 is SGHTA, CDR2 FQGTGA, per germline. The CDR3 protein is CASSSRTGLGTDTQYF. CDR3 nucleotides: TGTGCCAGCAGCTCGCGTACAGGGTTAGGCACAGATACGCAGTATTTT.

DNA of the CDR3: TGTGCCTGGAGTACGACCCGTCCGGGACAGGGGGTCACTGAAGCTTTCTTT. Amino acids: CAWSTTRPGQGVTEAFF. The chain joins TRBV30 to TRBJ1-1; 11 bases are shared with TRBD1. Germline-derived CDR1 and CDR2 are GTSNPN and SVGIG (reference sequence). With V trimmed by 2 bases and J by 4 bases, 12 bases remained unmatched. This CDR3 is 17 amino acids long.

V gene TRBV4-2 combines with J gene TRBJ1-4, with 9 bases identical to TRBD1. Germline CDR1 reads LGHNA; CDR2 reads YNFKEQ. V trimming: 3 bases; J trimming: 7 bases; junction bases outside the gene matches: 6. This CDR3 comprises 15 residues. The CDR3 loop is CASSQGQGVGEKLFF. The CDR3 bases are TGTGCCAGCAGCCAGGGACAGGGTGTAGGTGAAAAACTGTTTTTT.

J is TRBJ1-3 and V is TRBV19, with D tentatively TRBD1 (6 bases). Trimming removed 10 bases from V and 4 bases from J, with 14 bases in between. The CDR3 spans 13 residues. Germline V gene sequence: CDR1 LNHDA, CDR2 SQIVND (reference sequence). CDR3 residues: CATSGTSGNTIYF. In DNA form, the CDR3 reads TGTGCCACCTCCGGGACATCCGGAAACACCATATATTTT.

This clone was seen more than once but under ten times. The chain employs TRBV5-5 and TRBJ1-2; D might be TRBD1 (5 bases). The germline V and J ends were trimmed by 2 bases and 8 bases, with 19 bases remaining between them. Germline assignment: CDR1 SGHKS and CDR2 YYEKEE (reference sequence). The CDR3 is made up of 15 amino acids. The CDR3 DNA is TGTGCCAGCAGCTTTCGGGGGAATTCGGTCGAAGGCTACACCTTC. Protein: CASSFRGNSVEGYTF.

The J gene is TRBJ1-5, the V gene TRBV12-3 or TRBV12-4; D gene uncertain. The CDR3 consists of 12 residues. The V end was cut by 4 bases, the J end by 15 bases, with 16 bases between. The CDR3 region is CASSSGSAPGHF. DNA for the CDR3: TGTGCCAGCAGTTCGGGATCAGCCCCAGGGCATTTT.

V usage is TRBV7-9 and J usage is TRBJ2-5; a possible D gene is TRBD1 (5 bases). CDR1 and CDR2 from the germline V gene are SEHNR and FQNEAQ (reference sequence). Trimming shortened V by 4 bases and J by 1 base, and 7 bases separated the two germline ends. CDR3 length: 13 residues. The CDR3 DNA reads TGTGCCAGCAGCTCGACAGTCCAAGAGACCCAGTACTTC. This codes for CASSSTVQETQYF.